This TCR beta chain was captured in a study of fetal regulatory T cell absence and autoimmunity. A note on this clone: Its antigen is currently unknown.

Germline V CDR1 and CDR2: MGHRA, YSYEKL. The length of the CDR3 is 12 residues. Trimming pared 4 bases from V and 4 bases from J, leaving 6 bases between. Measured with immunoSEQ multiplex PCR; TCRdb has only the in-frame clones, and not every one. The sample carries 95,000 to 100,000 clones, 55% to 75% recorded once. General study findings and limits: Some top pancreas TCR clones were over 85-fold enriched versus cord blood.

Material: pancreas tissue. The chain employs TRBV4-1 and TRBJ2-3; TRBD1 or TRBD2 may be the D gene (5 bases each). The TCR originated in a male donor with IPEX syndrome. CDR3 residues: CASSRGSDTQYF. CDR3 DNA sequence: TGCGCCAGCAGCCGGGGGTCAGATACGCAGTATTTT.